These T cell receptor beta chains were read from a single sample in a study of blood T cell repertoires in COVID-19. The assay was immunoSEQ multiplex PCR, and TCRdb's table has in-frame clones only and misses some. The sample holds 310,000 or so clones, roughly 86% seen once. Sequences were obtained from peripheral blood. These TCRs come from a man between 65 and 80 years old with acute or convalescent COVID-19. Each CDR3 is given with its conserved first and last residue.

J: TRBJ1-3; V: TRBV6-5; CDR3: CASSYRAGSGNTIYF
J: TRBJ2-3; V: TRBV6-2/TRBV6-3; CDR3: CASSTHGTGSDTQYF
J: TRBJ2-3; V: TRBV5-4; CDR3: CASSWGLEPDTQYF
J: TRBJ2-2; V: TRBV28; CDR3: CASSLGGSGELFF
J: TRBJ2-1; V: TRBV28; CDR3: CASTLWGQGVRQFF
J: TRBJ2-2; V: TRBV10-2; CDR3: CASSRTSGTGELFF
J: TRBJ1-5; V: TRBV6-5; CDR3: CASSYSGGSNQPQHF
J: TRBJ1-2; V: TRBV9; CDR3: CASSPSNGQYGYTF
J: TRBJ2-5; V: TRBV18; CDR3: CASSSSDREEQETQYF
J: TRBJ1-1; V: TRBV7-6; CDR3: CASSSRQGSTEAFF
J: TRBJ2-7; V: TRBV19; CDR3: CASRNLGGNSYEQYF
J: TRBJ2-3; V: TRBV19; CDR3: CASKAGGYGDTQYF
J: TRBJ2-5; V: TRBV7-2; CDR3: CASSPQGPPGETQYF
J: TRBJ2-1; V: TRBV7-9; CDR3: CASSLSVEQFF
J: TRBJ2-7; V: TRBV19; CDR3: CASSIAGVHEQYF
J: TRBJ2-3; V: TRBV7-9; CDR3: CASSSPLAGYTDTQYF
J: TRBJ1-1; V: TRBV14; CDR3: CASSLHRTGEDTEAFF
J: TRBJ2-4; V: TRBV6-2/TRBV6-3; CDR3: CASSYSLGTSGRNIQYF
J: TRBJ1-6; V: TRBV7-9; CDR3: CASSLDRDNSPLHF
J: TRBJ1-2; V: TRBV28; CDR3: CASSLQGAISGYTF
J: TRBJ1-4; V: TRBV28; CDR3: CASKGQGAGVEKLFF
J: TRBJ2-5; V: TRBV9; CDR3: CASSLKGTSGRRETQYF
J: TRBJ1-1; V: TRBV2; CDR3: CASRVTGGNTEAFF
J: TRBJ2-1; V: TRBV27; CDR3: CASSTSLAGGQVQFF
J: TRBJ2-1; V: TRBV2; CDR3: CASSDKRGAYNEQFF
J: TRBJ2-2; V: TRBV4-2; CDR3: CASRRGDTGELFF
J: TRBJ2-1; V: TRBV9; CDR3: CASSVPGGRASNEQFF